This TCR beta chain was captured in a study of preoperative IRX-2 immunotherapy in early breast cancer. The ends were cut back, 0 bases at V and 4 bases at J, with 9 bases in the middle. The germline V gene encodes CDR1 SQVTM and CDR2 ANQGSEA. The CDR3 is 13 residues long. As to treatment: preoperative locoregional IRX-2 cytokine immunotherapy. Profiling relied on immunoSEQ multiplex PCR, and the TCRdb table lists in-frame clones only, not all of them. Seen here are 30,000 to 45,000 clones, roughly four fifths observed once, and the top ten hold approximately 1.5%. Here the sequenced sample was lymph node tissue, taken after IRX-2 immunotherapy. The chain has TRBV29-1 and TRBJ2-5; the D gene is possibly TRBD2 (6 bases). This TCR was sampled from a human donor with breast cancer. CDR3 residues: CSVEDRGLETQYF. As DNA, the CDR3 is TGCAGCGTTGAAGACCGGGGACTAGAGACCCAGTACTTC.